The TCR beta chain under discussion was sequenced for a study of T cell repertoires in cytomegalovirus infection (dated by TCRdb to between 2018 and 2021). At the level of the whole study: Recently identified HLA-C-restricted CMV epitopes, whose presentation resists viral immunomodulation, were targeted by peptide stimulations together with well-studied HLA-B-restricted epitopes. Donor HLA type was relevant to the analysis, because carriage of CMV infection together with the matching HLA type was indicated by public TCR beta signatures.

CDR1 SGHTA and CDR2 FQGNSA are derived from the germline V gene. Ends trimmed: V by 5 bases, J by 5 bases; bases unmatched to a gene: 3. The CDR3 runs 15 amino acids, cysteine and phenylalanine included. The only DNA kept is the CDR3, 45 bases in frame from the first base. Sequencing was carried out with an Illumina HiSeq 1500. TCRdb redid the processing of the public reads, applying fastp at Q25 and MiXCR, and retained in-frame beta chains. Rows with one shared CDR3 protein collapse into an entry with the most common genes and DNA. Across this sample there are a few hundred thousand distinct CDR3 sequences, with 20% to 30% seen only once. The ten largest clones capture less than 15% of the sample. Here is what the overall study found, with its caveats: The ex vivo response was dominated by HLA-C-restricted CMV-specific TCR beta clonotypes, and the single most frequent clonotype in two of eight donors was supplied by these HLA-C-restricted clonotypes. In both this cohort and an independent cohort of over 350 donors, the cumulative frequency of public TCR beta family members distinguished carriers of CMV infection plus the relevant HLA type.

In its sample, this clonotype was seen many times. Which antigen it targets is not known. Nothing much larger sits one base from this clone, and base qualities are not available. In light of the paper, this sample's treatment or condition label describes: in vitro stimulation with specific CMV peptide epitopes to enrich CMV-specific T cells. The rearrangement joined TRBV7-2 to TRBJ2-4, with 13 junctional bases fitting TRBD2. The specimen comprised cultured PBMCs, sampled from culture after CMV antigen stimulation. This TCR was recovered from a human donor in good health (CMV status not recorded). Some clones in this sample may be carry-over from other donors' samples. The CDR3 region: CASSPGLAGENIQYF. The DNA is as follows: TGTGCCAGCAGCCCCGGACTAGCGGGGGAAAACATTCAGTACTTC.